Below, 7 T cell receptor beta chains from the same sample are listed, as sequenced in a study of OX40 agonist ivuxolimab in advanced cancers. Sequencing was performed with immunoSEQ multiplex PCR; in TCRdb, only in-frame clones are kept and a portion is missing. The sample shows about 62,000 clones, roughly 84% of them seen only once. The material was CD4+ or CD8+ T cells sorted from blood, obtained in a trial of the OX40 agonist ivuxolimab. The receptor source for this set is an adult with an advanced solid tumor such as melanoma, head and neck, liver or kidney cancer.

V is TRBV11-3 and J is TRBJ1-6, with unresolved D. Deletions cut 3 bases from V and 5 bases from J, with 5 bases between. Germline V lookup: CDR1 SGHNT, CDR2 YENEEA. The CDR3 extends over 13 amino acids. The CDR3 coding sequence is TGTGCCAGCAGCTTGGAAGATAATTCACCCCTCCACTTT. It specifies CASSLEDNSPLHF.

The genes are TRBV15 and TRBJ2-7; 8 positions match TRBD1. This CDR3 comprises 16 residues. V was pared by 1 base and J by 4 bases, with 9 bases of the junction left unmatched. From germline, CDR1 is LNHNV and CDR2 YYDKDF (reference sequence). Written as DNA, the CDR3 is TGTGCCACCAGCAGAGCCCTAGGGACAGGACTTTACGAGCAGTACTTC. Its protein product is CATSRALGTGLYEQYF. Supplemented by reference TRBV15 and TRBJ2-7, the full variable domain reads DAMVIQNPRYQVTQFGKPVTLSCSQTLNHNVMYWYQQKSSQAPKLLFHYYDKDFNNEADTPDNFQSRRPNTSFCFLDIRSPGLGDTAMYLCATSRALGTGLYEQYFGPGTRLTVT.

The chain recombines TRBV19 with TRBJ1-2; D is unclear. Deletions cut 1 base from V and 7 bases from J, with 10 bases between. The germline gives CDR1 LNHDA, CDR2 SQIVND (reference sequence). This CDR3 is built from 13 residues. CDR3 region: CASSIGHPAGYTF. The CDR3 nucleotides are TGTGCCAGTAGTATAGGGCATCCGGCTGGCTACACCTTC.

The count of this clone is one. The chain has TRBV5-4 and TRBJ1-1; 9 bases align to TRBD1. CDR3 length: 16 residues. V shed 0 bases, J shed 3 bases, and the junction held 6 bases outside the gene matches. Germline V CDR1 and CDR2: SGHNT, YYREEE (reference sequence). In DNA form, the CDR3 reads TGTGCCAGCAGCTTGGGGGGACAGGGAAGGGACACTGAAGCTTTCTTT. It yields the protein CASSLGGQGRDTEAFF.

The DNA for the CDR3 is TGTGCCAGCAGCATTACAGGGGGCAATGGGGAGACCCAGTACTTC. This codes for CASSITGGNGETQYF. This chain uses TRBV11-2 with TRBJ2-5, with 9 bases lining up with TRBD1. V lost 5 bases to trimming and J lost 5 bases; unmatched junction nucleotides: 9. There are 15 residues in the CDR3. The germline V gene encodes CDR1 SGHAT and CDR2 FQNNGV. Combining the CDR3 with reference TRBV11-2 and TRBJ2-5 gives the whole variable domain EAGVAQSPRYKIIEKRQSVAFWCNPISGHATLYWYQQILGQGPKLLIQFQNNGVVDDSQLPKDRFSAERLKGVDSTLKIQPAKLEDSAVYLCASSITGGNGETQYFGPGTRLLVL.

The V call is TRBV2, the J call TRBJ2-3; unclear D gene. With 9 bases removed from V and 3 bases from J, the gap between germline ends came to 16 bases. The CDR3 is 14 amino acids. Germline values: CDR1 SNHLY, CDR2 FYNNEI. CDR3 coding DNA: TGTGCCAGGGCGACAAAGGATCGGACAGATACGCAGTATTTT. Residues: CARATKDRTDTQYF.

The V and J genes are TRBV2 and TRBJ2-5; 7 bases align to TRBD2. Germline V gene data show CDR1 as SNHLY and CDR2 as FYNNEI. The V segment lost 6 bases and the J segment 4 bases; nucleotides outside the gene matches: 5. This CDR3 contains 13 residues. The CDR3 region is CASRLGGSETQYF. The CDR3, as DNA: TGTGCCAGCAGACTCGGGGGGTCAGAGACCCAGTACTTC.